Included here is one T cell receptor (beta chain) sequence, with context. Its antigen is currently unknown. Looked up from germline, CDR1 is LNHDA and CDR2 is SQIVND (reference sequence). The CDR3 is made up of 15 amino acids. The ends were cut back, 5 bases at V and 5 bases at J, with 15 bases in the middle. The sample comes from a study of T cell responses to AZD1222 COVID-19 vaccine. In the study overall: Second doses at about 4 or about 12 weeks were pooled.

Study conclusions and caveats: Among AZD1222 vaccinees, only five to seven were seropositive at baseline. Researchers report vaccine-associated CD4 TCRs spanning spike, with dominance at 160-218 and 743-854.

The protocol was immunoSEQ multiplex PCR, while the TCRdb copy is restricted to in-frame clones and leaves out a portion. The profile shows roughly 110,000 clones, roughly 89% of them singletons. The source was peripheral blood, collected on day 0 of AZD1222 vaccination. The sequence was obtained from an adult in good health. The V and J genes are TRBV19 and TRBJ2-2, with TRBD2 as a possible D gene (6 bases). CDR3 amino acids: CASSPAGGRTGELFF. The CDR3 DNA sequence: TGTGCCAGTAGTCCCGCCGGGGGTCGGACCGGGGAGCTGTTTTTT. The full variable domain, with the rest looked up from reference TRBV19 and TRBJ2-2, is DGGITQSPKYLFRKEGQNVTLSCEQNLNHDAMYWYRQDPGQGLRLIYYSQIVNDFQKGDIAEGYSVSREKKESFPLTVTSAQKNPTAFYLCASSPAGGRTGELFFGEGSRLTVL.